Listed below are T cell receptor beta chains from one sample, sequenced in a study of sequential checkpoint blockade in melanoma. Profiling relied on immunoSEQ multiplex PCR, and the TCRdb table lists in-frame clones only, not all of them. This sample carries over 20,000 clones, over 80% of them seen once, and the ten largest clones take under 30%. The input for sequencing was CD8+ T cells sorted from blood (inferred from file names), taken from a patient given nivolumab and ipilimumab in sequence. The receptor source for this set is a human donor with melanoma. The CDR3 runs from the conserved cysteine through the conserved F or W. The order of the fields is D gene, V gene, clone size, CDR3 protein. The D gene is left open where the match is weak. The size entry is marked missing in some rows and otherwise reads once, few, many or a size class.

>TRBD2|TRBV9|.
CASGRGLAGGSGNIQYF
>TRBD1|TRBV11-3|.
CASSPGTGGQPSGNTIYF
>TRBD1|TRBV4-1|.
CASSQELQGAHYTF
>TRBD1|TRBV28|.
CASSQGQGAIIYYEQYF
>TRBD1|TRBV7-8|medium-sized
CASSSEGQADSYNEQFF
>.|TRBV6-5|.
CASSYTGTEAFF
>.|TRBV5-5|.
CASSRGISPEAFF
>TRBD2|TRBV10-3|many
CAISESSGHPGGEQYF
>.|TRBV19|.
CASSWSRDTSYEQYF
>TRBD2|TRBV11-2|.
CASSLIAGGTYEQYF
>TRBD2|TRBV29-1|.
CSVEGLPSGEADTQYF
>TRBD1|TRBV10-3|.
CAISESDRENTGELFF
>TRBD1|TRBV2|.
CASSETEAGGYEQYF
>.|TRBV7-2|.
CASTFAGPYEQYF
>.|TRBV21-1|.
CASSKWDYPSEQYF
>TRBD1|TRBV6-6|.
CASSPQRGTGYGYTF
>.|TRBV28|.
CASRLPWANTGELFF
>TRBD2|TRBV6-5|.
CASSQEAGYTDTQYF
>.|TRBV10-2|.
CASKDGHIGPPLHF
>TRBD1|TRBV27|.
CASSHNRGNYGYTF
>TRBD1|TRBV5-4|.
CASSSDRGPSYEQYF
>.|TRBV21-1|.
CASSKGRLASEQYF
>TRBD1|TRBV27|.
CASSLLQGARGYTF
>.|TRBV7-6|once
CASSLGQGSNYGYTF
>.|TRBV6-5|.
CASSYSSQQQYF
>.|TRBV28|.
CASSSYQGKETQYF
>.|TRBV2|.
CASTLGQALFTEAFF
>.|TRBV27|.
CASRMTPRAYEQYF
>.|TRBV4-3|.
CASSQLTGEDQPQHF
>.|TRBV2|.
CASSDADTQYF
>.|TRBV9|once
CASSPQASLDTQYF
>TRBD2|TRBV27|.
CASSFVGTSGYEQYF
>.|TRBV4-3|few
CASSKTWTENTEAFF
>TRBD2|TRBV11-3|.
CASSYRWLAGGTGELFF
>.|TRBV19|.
CASSPQVSYEQYF
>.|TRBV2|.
CASSEVGAARNEQFF
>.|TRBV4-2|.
CASSRTGGTDTQYF
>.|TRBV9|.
CASSQWGTSNYGYTF
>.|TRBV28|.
CASSPKMEANYGYTF
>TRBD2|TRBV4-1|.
CASSQLAGVRYEQYF
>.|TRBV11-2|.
CASSAGGIGYTF
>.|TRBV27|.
CASSLYPPDSISSYEQYF
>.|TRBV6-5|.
CASSSPSGAWETQYF
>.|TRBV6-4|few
CASSAGDSTDTQYF
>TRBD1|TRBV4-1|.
CASSPGQANTEAFF
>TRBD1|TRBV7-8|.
CASSYGTGYNEQFF
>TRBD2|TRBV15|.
CATSRTSGGPDTQYF
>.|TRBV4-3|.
CASSQENTGGLIYEQYF
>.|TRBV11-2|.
CASSLASRVYQETQYF
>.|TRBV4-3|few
CASSQRDMNTEAFF
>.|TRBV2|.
CASSEQGYYNSPLHF